This T cell receptor beta chain was identified in a study of blood T cell repertoires in COVID-19. The wider study: From the United States, Italy and Spain came samples of acute and convalescent COVID-19.

Method: immunoSEQ multiplex PCR; TCRdb's copy keeps in-frame clones and lacks some. The sample includes around 150,000 clones, about 84% of them seen just once. This CDR3 region has 15 residues. Germline V lookup: CDR1 GTSNPN, CDR2 SVGIG (reference sequence). The V gene end was trimmed by 0 bases and the J gene end by 11 bases; junction bases not matched to a gene: 14. This receptor was obtained from a woman aged 80 or older in a cohort sampled during active or convalescent COVID-19. Sequences were obtained from peripheral blood. V gene TRBV30 combines with J gene TRBJ1-1; 8 positions agree with TRBD1. The CDR3 sequence: CAWSVRATGAGGAFF. Here the CDR3 DNA reads TGTGCCTGGAGTGTCCGAGCGACAGGGGCAGGGGGGGCTTTCTTT.